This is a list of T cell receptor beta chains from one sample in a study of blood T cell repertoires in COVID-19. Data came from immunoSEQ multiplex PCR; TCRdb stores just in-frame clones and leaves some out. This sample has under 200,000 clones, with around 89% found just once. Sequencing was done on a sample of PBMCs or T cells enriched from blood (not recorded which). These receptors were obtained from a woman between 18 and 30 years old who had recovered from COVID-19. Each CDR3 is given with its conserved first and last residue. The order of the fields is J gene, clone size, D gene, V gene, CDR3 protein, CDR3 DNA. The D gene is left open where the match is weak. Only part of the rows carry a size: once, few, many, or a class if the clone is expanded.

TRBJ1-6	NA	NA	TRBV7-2	CASSLSGVSSPLHF	TGTGCCAGCAGCTTATCGGGGGTGAGTTCACCCCTCCACTTT
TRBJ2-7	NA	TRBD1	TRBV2	CASSEGIPGQQSYEQYF	TGTGCCAGCAGTGAAGGAATACCGGGACAGCAGTCCTACGAGCAGTACTTC
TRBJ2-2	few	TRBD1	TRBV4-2	CASSQVQGATTGELFF	TGTGCCAGCAGCCAGGTACAGGGGGCGACCACCGGGGAGCTGTTTTTT
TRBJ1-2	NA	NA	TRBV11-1	CASSPPGRNYGYTF	TGTGCCAGCAGCCCTCCTGGGAGAAACTATGGCTACACCTTC
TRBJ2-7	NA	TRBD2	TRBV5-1	CARPVEREVEQYF	TGCGCCAGGCCCGTGGAGCGGGAGGTGGAGCAGTACTTC
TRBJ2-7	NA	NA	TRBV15	CATSSGNYEQYF	TGTGCCACCTCGTCAGGAAACTACGAGCAGTACTTC
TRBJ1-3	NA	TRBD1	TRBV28	CASRTGSGNTIYF	TGTGCCAGTAGGACAGGCTCTGGAAACACCATATATTTT
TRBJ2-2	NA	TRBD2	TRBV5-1	CASSLAGPRSSGANTGELFF	TGCGCCAGCAGCTTGGCGGGCCCCCGATCTAGCGGGGCTAACACCGGGGAGCTGTTTTTT
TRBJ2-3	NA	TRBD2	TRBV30	CAWSKAGEGTDTQYF	TGTGCCTGGAGTAAAGCGGGAGAGGGCACAGATACGCAGTATTTT
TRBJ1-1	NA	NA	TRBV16	CASSPRQYRTTEAFF	TGTGCCAGCAGCCCCCGACAGTACAGGACCACTGAAGCTTTCTTT
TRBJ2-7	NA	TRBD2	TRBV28	CASSLEAGAHYEQYF	TGTGCCAGCAGTTTAGAGGCGGGAGCCCACTACGAGCAGTACTTC
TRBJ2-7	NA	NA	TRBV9	CASSVDTVGRGEQYF	TGTGCCAGCAGCGTAGATACAGTAGGTCGGGGGGAGCAGTACTTC
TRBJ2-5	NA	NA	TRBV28	CASSLSSASEETQYF	TGTGCCAGCAGTTTATCCTCGGCCTCGGAGGAGACCCAGTACTTC
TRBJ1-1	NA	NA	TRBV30	CAWSVIQRNTEAFF	TGTGCCTGGAGTGTAATACAAAGGAACACTGAAGCTTTCTTT
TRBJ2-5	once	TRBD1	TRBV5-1	CASRTGTAQETQYF	TGCGCCAGCAGAACCGGGACAGCACAAGAGACCCAGTACTTC
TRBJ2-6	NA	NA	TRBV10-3	CAISEDEGAGANVLTF	TGTGCCATCAGTGAGGACGAGGGTGCTGGGGCCAACGTCCTGACTTTC
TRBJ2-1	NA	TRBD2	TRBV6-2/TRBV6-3	CASSVLGRKNEQFF	TGTGCCAGCAGCGTCCTCGGGAGGAAGAATGAGCAGTTCTTC
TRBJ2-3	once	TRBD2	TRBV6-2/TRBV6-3	CASSNSGSPADTQYF	TGTGCCAGCAGTAATAGCGGGAGTCCGGCAGATACGCAGTATTTT
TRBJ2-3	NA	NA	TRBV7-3	CASSLWGPDTQYF	TGTGCCAGCAGCTTATGGGGGCCAGATACGCAGTATTTT
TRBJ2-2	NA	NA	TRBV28	CASTTENTGELFF	TGTGCCAGCACAACTGAAAACACCGGGGAGCTGTTTTTT
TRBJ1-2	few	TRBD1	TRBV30	CAWGQGGGYTF	TGTGCCTGGGGACAGGGGGGTGGCTACACCTTC
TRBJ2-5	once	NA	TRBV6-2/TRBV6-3	CASSAGYTYGWRETQYF	TGTGCCAGCAGTGCCGGATATACGTATGGGTGGAGGGAGACCCAGTACTTC
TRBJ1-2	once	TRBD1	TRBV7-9	CASSLALGGEGYGYTF	TGTGCCAGCAGCTTAGCGCTAGGGGGCGAAGGCTATGGCTACACCTTC
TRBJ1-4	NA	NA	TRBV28	CASTPGYQKKLFF	TGTGCCAGCACTCCAGGATACCAGAAGAAACTGTTTTTT
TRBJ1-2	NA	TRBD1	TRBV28	CASSTEGAGSNYGYTF	TGTGCCAGCAGTACCGAGGGGGCCGGCAGTAACTATGGCTACACCTTC
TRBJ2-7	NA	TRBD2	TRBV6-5	CASSQQSGRFYEQYF	TGTGCCAGCAGTCAACAGAGCGGGAGGTTCTACGAGCAGTACTTC
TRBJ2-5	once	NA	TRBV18	CASSPGGETQYF	TGTGCCAGCTCGCCCGGAGGGGAGACCCAGTACTTC
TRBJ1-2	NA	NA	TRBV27	CASSFGGQVSNYGYTF	TGTGCCAGCAGTTTCGGGGGGCAGGTCTCTAACTATGGCTACACCTTC
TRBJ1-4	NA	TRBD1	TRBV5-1	CASSLSPQGVGEKLFF	TGCGCCAGCAGTTTGTCTCCTCAGGGGGTGGGAGAAAAACTGTTTTTT
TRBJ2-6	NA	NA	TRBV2	CASSPSGANVLTF	TGTGCCAGCAGTCCGTCTGGGGCCAACGTCCTGACTTTC
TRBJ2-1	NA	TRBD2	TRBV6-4	CASSENGLAGGFHNEQFF	TGTGCCAGCAGTGAAAATGGGTTAGCGGGAGGATTCCACAATGAGCAGTTCTTC
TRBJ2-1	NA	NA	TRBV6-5	CASSYAKRHEQFF	TGTGCCAGCAGTTATGCGAAGAGGCATGAGCAGTTCTTC
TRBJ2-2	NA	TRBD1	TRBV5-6	CASSLPDRVGGELFF	TGTGCCAGCAGCTTGCCGGACAGGGTTGGCGGGGAGCTGTTTTTT
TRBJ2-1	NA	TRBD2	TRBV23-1	CASSQPLAGGEQFF	TGCGCCAGCAGTCAACCACTAGCGGGAGGAGAGCAGTTCTTC
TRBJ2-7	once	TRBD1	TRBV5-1	CASSPQDRGYEQYF	TGCGCCAGCAGCCCCCAGGACAGGGGATACGAGCAGTACTTC
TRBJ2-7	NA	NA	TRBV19	CASSLVGDTYEQYF	TGTGCCAGCTCCCTCGTAGGGGACACCTACGAGCAGTACTTC
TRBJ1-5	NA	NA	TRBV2	CASGVEGGNQPQHF	TGTGCCAGCGGAGTGGAGGGGGGGAATCAGCCCCAGCATTTT
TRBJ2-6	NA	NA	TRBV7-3	CASSSTSWGRGTGANVLTF	TGTGCCAGCAGCTCAACCTCCTGGGGCAGGGGTACAGGGGCCAACGTCCTGACTTTC
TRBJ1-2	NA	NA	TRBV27	CASSLWGQGGGYTF	TGTGCCAGCAGTTTATGGGGCCAGGGTGGGGGCTACACCTTC
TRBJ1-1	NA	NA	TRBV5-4	CASSPIQGPTEAFF	TGTGCCAGCAGCCCCATACAGGGCCCCACTGAAGCTTTCTTT
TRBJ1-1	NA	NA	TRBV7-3	CASSLQSSTEAFF	TGTGCCAGCAGCTTACAATCTAGCACTGAAGCTTTCTTT
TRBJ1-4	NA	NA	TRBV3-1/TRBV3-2	CASSPPGSNEKLFF	TGTGCCAGCAGCCCGCCGGGAAGCAATGAAAAACTGTTTTTT
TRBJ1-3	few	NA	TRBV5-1	CASSPGGSGNTIYF	TGCGCCAGCAGCCCGGGAGGCTCTGGAAACACCATATATTTT
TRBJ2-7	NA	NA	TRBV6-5	CASRAYGYEQYF	TGTGCCAGCAGGGCCTACGGGTACGAGCAGTACTTC
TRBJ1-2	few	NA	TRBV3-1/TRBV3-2	CASSQRTRDYTF	TGTGCCAGCAGCCAACGGACCAGGGACTACACCTTC
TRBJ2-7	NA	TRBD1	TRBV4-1	CASSQPRQGTYEQYF	TGCGCCAGCAGCCAACCGAGACAGGGTACATACGAGCAGTACTTC
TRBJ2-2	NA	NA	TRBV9	CASSVTVTNTGELFF	TGTGCCAGCAGCGTGACAGTCACGAACACCGGGGAGCTGTTTTTT
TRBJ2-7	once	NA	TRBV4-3	CASSPLAGSYEQYF	TGCGCCAGCAGTCCCCTGGCGGGTTCCTACGAGCAGTACTTC
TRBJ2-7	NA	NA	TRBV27	CASSLKPPGQTYEQYF	TGTGCCAGCAGTTTAAAGCCCCCGGGACAAACCTACGAGCAGTACTTC
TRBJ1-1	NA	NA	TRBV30	CAWDFMNTEAFF	TGTGCCTGGGACTTCATGAACACTGAAGCTTTCTTT
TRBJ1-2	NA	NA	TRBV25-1	CASRGGGGYTF	TGTGCCAGCAGAGGGGGGGGCGGCTACACCTTC
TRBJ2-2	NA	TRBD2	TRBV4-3	CASSRGAGVGTGELFF	TGCGCCAGCAGCCGAGGAGCGGGAGTCGGCACCGGGGAGCTGTTTTTT
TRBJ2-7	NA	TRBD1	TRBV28	CASSSGQGATYEQYF	TGTGCCAGCAGTTCGGGACAGGGGGCGACCTACGAGCAGTACTTC
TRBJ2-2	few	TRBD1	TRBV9	CASSVGDRVTGELFF	TGTGCCAGCAGCGTAGGGGACAGGGTCACCGGGGAGCTGTTTTTT
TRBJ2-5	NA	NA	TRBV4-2	CASSQAGIQETQYF	TGTGCCAGCAGCCAGGCCGGGATTCAAGAGACCCAGTACTTC
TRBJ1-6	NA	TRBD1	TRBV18	CASSPTGQGNSPLHF	TGTGCCAGCTCACCAACGGGACAGGGTAATTCACCCCTCCACTTT
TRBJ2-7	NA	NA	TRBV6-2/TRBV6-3	CASSDAMSWRENYEQYF	TGTGCCAGCAGTGATGCGATGTCATGGCGGGAAAACTACGAGCAGTACTTC
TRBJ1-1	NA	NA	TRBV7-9	CASSLDSTGNTEAFF	TGTGCCAGCAGCCTAGATTCAACAGGGAACACTGAAGCTTTCTTT
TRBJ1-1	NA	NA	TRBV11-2	CASSAWGLMNTEAFF	TGTGCCAGCAGCGCATGGGGACTCATGAACACTGAAGCTTTCTTT
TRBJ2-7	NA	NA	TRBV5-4	CASSFPGSREQYF	TGTGCCAGCAGCTTCCCGGGGTCCCGCGAGCAGTACTTC